Listed below are T cell receptor beta chains from one sample, sequenced in a study of early T cells in non-severe SARS-CoV-2 infection. MiXCR, applied by TCRdb to the 5' RACE reads, yields one record per CDR3 protein. The sample holds roughly 93,000 distinct CDR3 sequences; over 12% are singletons and the top ten take approximately 0.54%. The sample comprised whole blood. These receptor sequences come from an adult who was a healthcare worker with PCR-confirmed SARS-CoV-2 infection or an uninfected control (not recorded which). Both conserved end residues are part of each CDR3. A D gene is named only where the DNA matches it firmly. Part of the rows lack a size; the others show once, few, many or a class for expanded clones.

.,.,TRBJ1-1,TRBV20-1,CSAREFGTNTEAFF,TGCAGTGCTAGAGAGTTCGGGACGAACACTGAAGCTTTCTTT
.,.,TRBJ2-6,TRBV5-5,CASSSDGTLSGANVLTF,TGTGCCAGCAGCTCGGACGGAACCCTCTCTGGGGCCAACGTCCTGACTTTC
.,.,TRBJ1-4,TRBV9,CASSVQTNEKLFF,TGTGCCAGCAGCGTACAGACTAATGAAAAACTGTTTTTT
.,.,TRBJ2-1,TRBV29-1,CSVAAGISYNEQFF,TGCAGCGTTGCGGCGGGAATCTCCTACAATGAGCAGTTCTTC
.,few,TRBJ1-2,TRBV29-1,CSVERQSTNYGYTF,TGCAGCGTTGAGAGGCAGAGTACCAACTATGGCTACACCTTC
TRBD1,.,TRBJ1-5,TRBV18,CASSPGQAHPQHF,TGTGCCAGCTCACCCGGACAGGCTCACCCCCAGCATTTT
.,many,TRBJ2-1,TRBV7-2,CASSPFVPGGEQFF,TGTGCCAGCAGCCCCTTCGTTCCAGGTGGTGAGCAGTTCTTC
.,.,TRBJ2-5,TRBV7-2,CASSWKGETQYF,TGTGCCAGCAGCTGGAAAGGGGAGACCCAGTACTTC
.,.,TRBJ2-5,TRBV10-3,CATRDGLQETQYF,TGTGCCACCCGGGACGGCCTACAAGAGACCCAGTACTTC
.,many,TRBJ1-5,TRBV12-3/TRBV12-4,CASSLRIHQPQHF,TGTGCCAGCAGTTTGCGAATTCATCAGCCCCAGCATTTT
TRBD2,.,TRBJ2-1,TRBV2,CASFPGLVHFF,TGTGCCAGCTTTCCGGGACTAGTTCATTTCTTC
TRBD1,many,TRBJ2-2,TRBV4-1,CASSHIRDRIIRGNTGELFF,TGCGCCAGCAGCCACATCCGGGACAGGATTATTAGAGGGAACACCGGGGAGCTGTTTTTT
.,.,TRBJ2-1,TRBV30,CAWSPINEQFF,TGTGCCTGGAGCCCGATCAATGAGCAGTTCTTC
.,few,TRBJ2-5,TRBV9,CASSAGPVETQYF,TGTGCCAGCAGCGCGGGACCCGTGGAGACCCAGTACTTC
.,few,TRBJ1-2,TRBV3-1,CASSQEDSYGYTF,TGTGCCAGCAGCCAAGAGGACAGCTATGGCTACACCTTC
.,few,TRBJ1-5,TRBV3-1,CASSQADSRGGQPQHF,TGTGCCAGCAGCCAGGCTGACAGCCGCGGGGGGCAGCCCCAGCATTTT
.,few,TRBJ2-3,TRBV5-1,CASSVYPSSTDTQYF,TGCGCCAGCAGCGTATATCCGTCCAGCACAGATACGCAGTATTTT
.,.,TRBJ2-2,TRBV7-3,CASSASGRHTGELFF,TGTGCCAGCAGCGCATCAGGGAGACACACCGGGGAGCTGTTTTTT
TRBD1,few,TRBJ2-2,TRBV2,CASSGQGGTGELFF,TGTGCCAGCAGCGGACAGGGGGGCACCGGGGAGCTGTTTTTT
.,few,TRBJ2-3,TRBV15,CATSLGYHPRTDTQYF,TGTGCCACCAGCTTGGGGTATCACCCGCGCACAGATACGCAGTATTTT
.,few,TRBJ2-3,TRBV20-1,CSAREGPATDTQYF,TGCAGTGCTAGAGAAGGGCCAGCCACAGATACGCAGTATTTT
.,few,TRBJ2-4,TRBV2,CASREGHSRGNIQYF,TGTGCCAGCAGAGAAGGACACAGCCGGGGGAACATTCAGTACTTC
TRBD1,few,TRBJ2-2,TRBV12-3/TRBV12-4,CASSLRTGHTGELFF,TGTGCCAGCAGTCTCCGGACAGGGCACACCGGGGAGCTGTTTTTT
.,.,TRBJ1-1,TRBV5-1,CASSLQASNTEAFF,TGCGCCAGCAGCTTGCAGGCATCTAACACTGAAGCTTTCTTT
.,many,TRBJ2-1,TRBV14,CASALSYMEHEQFF,TGTGCCAGCGCGCTTTCCTATATGGAACATGAGCAGTTCTTC
TRBD2,.,TRBJ2-3,TRBV12-3/TRBV12-4,CASSWTSGYTDTQYF,TGTGCCAGCAGTTGGACTAGCGGATACACAGATACGCAGTATTTT
TRBD1,few,TRBJ2-2,TRBV28,CASSLLGTGGNTGELFF,TGTGCCAGCAGTTTATTGGGGACAGGGGGGAACACCGGGGAGCTGTTTTTT
.,few,TRBJ2-5,TRBV5-1,CASSRYTPETQYF,TGCGCCAGCAGCCGATACACCCCAGAGACCCAGTACTTC
TRBD1,.,TRBJ1-1,TRBV7-6,CASSLAPTGEGTEAFF,TGTGCCAGCAGCTTAGCCCCGACAGGGGAGGGCACTGAAGCTTTCTTT
.,.,TRBJ1-6,TRBV4-1,CASSQAVFSRSSPLHF,TGCGCCAGCAGCCAGGCGGTCTTTAGTAGGAGTTCACCCCTCCACTTT
.,few,TRBJ1-6,TRBV2,CASSSDRRSSPLHF,TGTGCCAGCAGCTCGGACCGCCGTAGTTCACCCCTCCACTTT
.,few,TRBJ1-2,TRBV19,CASSITGTGFNYGYTF,TGTGCCAGTAGTATAACAGGGACGGGATTTAACTATGGCTACACCTTC
.,.,TRBJ1-2,TRBV2,CASHEGGGTNYGYTF,TGTGCCAGCCATGAAGGGGGAGGAACTAACTATGGCTACACCTTC
.,few,TRBJ1-1,TRBV14,CASSHRTEAFF,TGTGCCAGCAGCCATCGAACTGAAGCTTTCTTT
.,.,TRBJ2-2,TRBV4-1,CASSPIENTGELFF,TGCGCCAGCAGCCCGATAGAAAACACCGGGGAGCTGTTTTTT
.,many,TRBJ2-3,TRBV12-5,CASGLDGARGVRTDTQYF,TGTGCTAGTGGTTTGGACGGGGCACGCGGTGTTCGCACAGATACGCAGTATTTT
TRBD2,few,TRBJ2-3,TRBV6-1,CASTTHRLAGAHTDTQYF,TGTGCCAGCACCACACATAGACTAGCGGGGGCCCACACAGATACGCAGTATTTT
.,.,TRBJ1-5,TRBV12-3/TRBV12-4,CASSPRRDPQHF,TGTGCCAGCAGTCCTCGCCGAGATCCCCAGCATTTT
.,.,TRBJ2-1,TRBV10-2,CASSESSYYSYNEQFF,TGCGCCAGCAGTGAGTCTTCGTACTACTCCTACAATGAGCAGTTCTTC
.,few,TRBJ2-5,TRBV5-4,CASSLGVTGRQETQYF,TGTGCCAGCAGCTTGGGGGTGACAGGGAGGCAAGAGACCCAGTACTTC
.,.,TRBJ2-2,TRBV7-3,CASSPRGTGELFF,TGTGCCAGCAGCCCCAGGGGCACCGGGGAGCTGTTTTTT
.,.,TRBJ1-2,TRBV5-6,CASTPQGDGYTF,TGTGCCAGCACACCACAGGGAGATGGCTACACCTTC
TRBD2,many,TRBJ2-1,TRBV28,CASSQLAGVGYNEQFF,TGTGCCAGCAGCCAACTAGCGGGGGTGGGTTACAATGAGCAGTTCTTC
.,.,TRBJ1-5,TRBV4-2,CASSQQGGGGHTPQHF,TGTGCCAGCAGCCAACAGGGCGGCGGCGGGCATACGCCCCAGCATTTT
.,many,TRBJ1-1,TRBV3-1,CASSLGTAGGTEAFF,TGTGCCAGCAGCCTGGGGACGGCGGGCGGCACTGAAGCTTTCTTT
TRBD1,few,TRBJ2-3,TRBV5-4,CASSPGTASEDTQYF,TGTGCCAGCAGCCCCGGGACAGCCAGTGAAGATACGCAGTATTTT
TRBD1,.,TRBJ1-1,TRBV29-1,CSVDGTGGEAFF,TGCAGCGTGGATGGGACAGGGGGTGAAGCTTTCTTT
.,.,TRBJ2-3,TRBV28,CASTSGASTDTQYF,TGTGCCAGCACATCCGGGGCTAGCACAGATACGCAGTATTTT
.,.,TRBJ1-6,TRBV5-5,CASSLIGEILDSPLHF,TGTGCCAGCAGCCTCATAGGGGAAATTTTAGATTCACCCCTCCACTTT
.,many,TRBJ2-3,TRBV7-9,CASSRNQGLSGTDTQYF,TGTGCCAGCAGCAGAAACCAGGGACTGTCAGGCACAGATACGCAGTATTTT
TRBD1,few,TRBJ1-2,TRBV7-2,CASSSTGGDGYTF,TGTGCCAGCAGCTCGACAGGGGGTGATGGCTACACCTTC
TRBD1,few,TRBJ2-1,TRBV12-3/TRBV12-4,CASSLGTGLNEQFF,TGTGCCAGCAGTTTAGGGACAGGGTTAAATGAGCAGTTCTTC
.,few,TRBJ1-5,TRBV6-6,CASSYSSGQHSNQPQHF,TGTGCCAGCAGTTACTCGTCTGGACAGCATAGCAATCAGCCCCAGCATTTT
TRBD1,.,TRBJ1-5,TRBV2,CASSEGGVTGYNQPQHF,TGTGCCAGCAGTGAAGGGGGTGTGACAGGGTACAATCAGCCCCAGCATTTT
.,few,TRBJ2-1,TRBV7-8,CASSPKRGATGRSSYNEQFF,TGTGCCAGCAGCCCGAAACGAGGTGCGACAGGACGGAGCTCCTACAATGAGCAGTTCTTC
.,.,TRBJ2-3,TRBV7-8,CASSSTGHTQYF,TGTGCCAGCAGTTCAACCGGGCATACGCAGTATTTT
.,many,TRBJ1-6,TRBV6-6,CASSYQSYNSPLHF,TGTGCCAGCAGTTATCAGAGTTATAATTCACCCCTCCACTTT
TRBD2,.,TRBJ2-1,TRBV3-1,CASSQGGLDYNEQFF,TGTGCCAGCAGCCAAGGGGGACTAGATTACAATGAGCAGTTCTTC